This T cell receptor (beta chain) appears in the sequencing data of a study of post-analysis software for immune sequencing data. Across the whole study: The patients showed relapsing-remitting, secondary progressive and progressive-relapsing multiple sclerosis courses.

This clonotype was seen once. Its antigen remains unknown. General study points: Multiple sclerosis patients had significantly lower normalized Chao1 diversity than controls. TRBV5-6, TRBV5-1 and TRBV20-1 were among four or five TRBV segments more frequent in patients than controls.

The V gene lost 1 base and the J gene lost 1 base, with 7 bases spanning the gap. This CDR3 is built from 15 residues. Germline lookup yields CDR1 SGHTA and CDR2 FQGNSA. Unique molecular identifiers tagged the TCR beta cDNA libraries. Between about 1 and 11 million T cells gave rise to hundreds of thousands of cDNA molecules. TCRdb re-called the PCR reads with MiXCR, one entry per CDR3 protein. There are about 500,000 distinct CDR3 sequences in the sample; around 40% occur only once, and about 12% lies in the top ten. The chain employs TRBV7-2 and TRBJ2-2; D is uncertain. The sample comprised blood. The receptor's source is a girl aged 10-17 years with multiple sclerosis. The CDR3 nucleotides are TGTGCCAGCAGCTTAGTTTCCGGGAACACCGGGGAGCTGTTTTTT. Translation: CASSLVSGNTGELFF.